Following are 9 T cell receptor beta chains from one sample sequenced in a study of blood T cell repertoires in COVID-19 (TCRdb year 2020). Libraries were made using the immunoSEQ multiplex PCR assay. TCRdb's version of the immuneACCESS table is confined to in-frame rearrangements and falls short of the full clone set. An unresolved V gene accounts for under half of the shortfall where checked; the remainder is of unknown origin. The sample table holds around 150,000 clones, of which 70% to 90% were seen once. The ten largest clones represent 0.99% of the sample. The source material was peripheral blood. Source of these receptors: a man between 18 and 29 years old with acute or convalescent COVID-19.

This clone came up a few times. V is TRBV7-9 and J is TRBJ2-2; D uncertain. This CDR3 region has 14 residues. The V gene's germline CDR1 is SEHNR and CDR2 FQNEAQ (reference sequence). V lost 2 bases, J lost 1 base, and 5 bases lay in between. CDR3 sequence (DNA): TGTGCCAGCAGCTTAACGGGGAACACCGGGGAGCTGTTTTTT. Protein sequence: CASSLTGNTGELFF.

The chain couples TRBV30 to TRBJ2-1; a weak D match, TRBD2 (6 bases). This CDR3 is built from 11 residues. The germline V gene has CDR1 GTSNPN and CDR2 SVGIG (reference sequence). Trimming cost V 2 bases and J 9 bases, with 8 bases left between them. As DNA, the CDR3 is TGTGCCTGGAGTTTGGGGGGTGAGCAGTTCTTC. Protein product: CAWSLGGEQFF.

V usage is TRBV4-2 and J usage is TRBJ2-1, with 14 nucleotides matching TRBD2. The CDR3 has 18 amino acids. Germline V gene data show CDR1 as LGHNA and CDR2 as YNFKEQ. V gave up 1 base and J gave up 1 base; unmatched junction bases: 3. CDR3 in DNA: TGTGCCAGCAGCCAAGGACTAGCGGGGGGGGAATCCTACAATGAGCAGTTCTTC. Its protein is CASSQGLAGGESYNEQFF.

The rearrangement links TRBV30 to TRBJ2-1; D perhaps matches TRBD1 (5 bases). Germline V lookup: CDR1 GTSNPN, CDR2 SVGIG (reference sequence). This CDR3 is 13 amino acids long. Between the trimmed V and J ends, which lost 2 bases and 5 bases, there was a span of 10 bases. CDR3: CAWSLGANNEQFF. CDR3 nucleotides: TGTGCCTGGAGTCTAGGGGCGAACAATGAGCAGTTCTTC. Variable domain in full (rest from reference TRBV30 and TRBJ2-1): SQTIHQWPATLVQPVGSPLSLECTVEGTSNPNLYWYRQAAGRGLQLLFYSVGIGQISSEVPQNLSASRPQDRQFILSSKKLLLSDSGFYLCAWSLGANNEQFFGPGTRLTVL.

J is TRBJ1-1 and V is TRBV14; weak D call: TRBD1 (5 bases). This CDR3 is built from 17 residues. The ends were cut back, 0 bases at V and 8 bases at J, with 22 bases in the middle. Germline V lookup: CDR1 SGHDN, CDR2 FVKESK. In nucleotides, the CDR3 is TGTGCCAGCAGCCAAGAGTCGTGGCGTAGGGGCTCCATGGAAGCTTTCTTT. Residues: CASSQESWRRGSMEAFF.

This chain joins TRBV18 and TRBJ2-3; maybe TRBD2 (5 bases). This CDR3 is 15 amino acids long. Trimming pared 4 bases from V and 0 bases from J, leaving 11 bases between. The V gene's germline CDR1 is KGHSH and CDR2 LQKENI. CDR3 DNA sequence: TGTGCCAGCTCACAGACTACTTCTAGCACAGATACGCAGTATTTT. Translation: CASSQTTSSTDTQYF.

This clone turned up a few times. The chain joins TRBV5-1 to TRBJ1-1; 7 positions match TRBD1. Germline V gives CDR1 SGHRS, CDR2 YFSETQ. V gave up 4 bases and J gave up 6 bases; unmatched junction bases: 9. The CDR3 is 14 amino acids. The CDR3 coding sequence is TGCGCCAGCAGCCTAGGGACAGATGAGCCTGAAGCTTTCTTT. It yields the protein CASSLGTDEPEAFF.

This clone is a singleton in its sample. This rearrangement joins TRBV30 to TRBJ1-5; 8 bases are a match to TRBD1. Germline loops: CDR1 GTSNPN, CDR2 SVGIG (reference sequence). The CDR3 extends over 15 amino acids. V was clipped by 0 bases and J by 1 base; unmatched bases: 2. This chain's CDR3 is CAWSVGQGSNQPQHF. The CDR3 region has the DNA TGTGCCTGGAGTGTAGGACAGGGAAGCAATCAGCCCCAGCATTTT.

The V call is TRBV7-2, the J call TRBJ2-5, with 7 bases aligning to TRBD1. The germline V gene has CDR1 SGHTA and CDR2 FQGNSA. The V segment lost 0 bases and the J segment 5 bases; nucleotides outside the gene matches: 3. This CDR3 has 14 amino acids. The CDR3 nucleotides read TGTGCCAGCAGCTTAGCAGGGGGCGTGGAGACCCAGTACTTC. Translation: CASSLAGGVETQYF. Together with reference TRBV7-2 and TRBJ2-5, the CDR3 gives the full variable domain: GAGVSQSPSNKVTEKGKDVELRCDPISGHTALYWYRQSLGQGLEFLIYFQGNSAPDKSGLPSDRFSAERTGGSVSTLTIQRTQQEDSAVYLCASSLAGGVETQYFGPGTRLLVL.